The 21 T cell receptor beta chains reported below all come from one sample, sequenced in a study of shared clonotypes between healthy human individuals. The table came from immunoSEQ multiplex PCR; TCRdb's copy has only in-frame clones and leaves some out. The sample holds approximately 720,000 clones; under 95% are singletons and the top ten take roughly 24%. The naive CD8 fraction comprised CD45RO-negative cells positively selected for CCR7 and excluded terminally differentiated effector memory CD45RA+ cells. Sequencing input: naive CD8+ T cells sorted from blood. Receptors originate from a man aged 25 to 45 in good health.

The chain carries TRBV11-2 and TRBJ2-4; D is possibly TRBD2 (5 bases). Germline lookup yields CDR1 SGHAT and CDR2 FQNNGV. V was shortened by 8 bases and J by 9 bases, with 14 bases between the two germline ends. The CDR3 is 12 residues long. The CDR3 here is CASVDGESIQYF. Here the CDR3 DNA reads TGTGCCAGCGTCGATGGGGAGAGCATTCAGTACTTC.

The chain uses TRBV5-1 and TRBJ2-5, with D unclear. Germline CDR1 reads SGHRS; CDR2 reads YFSETQ. V lost 0 bases, J lost 1 base, and 7 bases lay in between. This CDR3 has 14 residues. The CDR3 DNA is TGCGCCAGCAGCTTGGGTGAGAGCCAAGAGACCCAGTACTTC. It yields the protein CASSLGESQETQYF.

V and J are TRBV4-3 and TRBJ2-7, with D possibly matching TRBD2 (6 bases). Trimming pared 4 bases from V and 4 bases from J, leaving 11 bases between. This CDR3 has 13 amino acids. CDR1 is LGHNA and CDR2 is YSLEER in the germline V gene. The CDR3 loop is CASSLDYSYEQYF. As DNA, the CDR3 is TGCGCCAGCAGCCTGGACTACTCTTACGAGCAGTACTTC.

The table lists this clone with a few counts. The gene calls are TRBV7-9 and TRBJ2-1; no clear D gene. From germline, CDR1 is SEHNR and CDR2 FQNEAQ (reference sequence). CDR3 length equals 12 residues. The V end lost 0 bases, the J end lost 13 bases, and 10 bases lay between the germline ends. CDR3 in DNA: TGTGCCAGCAGCTTAGCCGGACGTAGACAGTTCTTC. It yields the protein CASSLAGRRQFF. The whole variable domain, filled in from reference TRBV7-9 and TRBJ2-1, reads DTGVSQNPRHKITKRGQNVTFRCDPISEHNRLYWYRQTLGQGPEFLTYFQNEAQLEKSRLLSDRFSAERPKGSFSTLEIQRTEQGDSAMYLCASSLAGRRQFFGPGTRLTVL.

The rearrangement joins TRBV7-9 to TRBJ1-3; 8 nucleotides line up with TRBD1. CDR3 length: 18 amino acids. Germline trimming cut 1 base from V and 0 bases from J; bases unmatched to any gene: 8. Germline CDR1 reads SEHNR; CDR2 reads FQNEAQ (reference sequence). CDR3 loop: CASSLGRGQDYSGNTIYF. The CDR3, as DNA: TGTGCCAGCAGCTTAGGAAGGGGACAGGATTACTCTGGAAACACCATATATTTT. Looking up the rest from reference TRBV7-9 and TRBJ1-3 gives the full variable domain: DTGVSQNPRHKITKRGQNVTFRCDPISEHNRLYWYRQTLGQGPEFLTYFQNEAQLEKSRLLSDRFSAERPKGSFSTLEIQRTEQGDSAMYLCASSLGRGQDYSGNTIYFGEGSWLTVV.

The chain combines TRBV7-3 with TRBJ1-5; no firm D call. This CDR3 comprises 13 residues. From germline, CDR1 is SGHTA and CDR2 FQGTGA. V lost 2 bases, J lost 0 bases, and 2 bases lay in between. The CDR3 region is CASSLDSNQPQHF. The CDR3 DNA follows: TGTGCCAGCAGCTTAGATAGCAATCAGCCCCAGCATTTT.

This clone was recorded many times. The V call is TRBV7-6, the J call TRBJ2-7; D might be TRBD2 (6 bases). Trimming shortened V by 1 base and J by 3 bases, and 10 bases separated the two germline ends. CDR3 length equals 14 residues. CDR1 is SGHVS and CDR2 is FNYEAQ in the germline V gene. CDR3 region: CASSLGGVNYEQYF. CDR3 bases: TGTGCCAGCAGCTTAGGCGGGGTAAACTACGAGCAGTACTTC. Variable domain in full (rest from reference TRBV7-6 and TRBJ2-7): GAGVSQSPRYKVTKRGQDVALRCDPISGHVSLYWYRQALGQGPEFLTYFNYEAQQDKSGLPNDRFSAERPEGSISTLTIQRTEQRDSAMYRCASSLGGVNYEQYFGPGTRLTVT.

The chain links TRBV27 to TRBJ2-7; maybe TRBD1 (6 bases). The CDR3 loop spans 14 amino acids. The V gene lost 5 bases and the J gene lost 3 bases, with 14 bases spanning the gap. Germline values: CDR1 MNHEY, CDR2 SMNVEV (reference sequence). CDR3 coding DNA: TGTGCCAGCAGTCGTGGGGGCCGGGTCTACGAGCAGTACTTC. This codes for CASSRGGRVYEQYF.

The V and J genes are TRBV5-1 and TRBJ2-2, with 9 bases fitting TRBD2. CDR3 length equals 16 residues. Per germline, CDR1 SGHRS and CDR2 YFSETQ. The V and J ends lost 0 bases and 3 bases, in that order; junction bases with no gene match: 3. CDR3 region: CASSLARTSDTGELFF. The CDR3 DNA reads as TGCGCCAGCAGCTTGGCCCGGACTAGCGACACCGGGGAGCTGTTTTTT.

V usage is TRBV28 and J usage is TRBJ2-1; no reliable D call. In germline, CDR1 is MDHEN, CDR2 SYDVKM. Trimming removed 3 bases at V and 5 bases at J, with 8 bases between. The CDR3 loop spans 13 amino acids. CDR3 DNA: TGTGCCAGCAGTTTCAGCTTGGACAATGAGCAGTTCTTC. Its translation: CASSFSLDNEQFF.

The rearrangement uses TRBV9 and TRBJ2-1; D ambiguous. The CDR3 sequence is 17 residues long. V was shortened by 0 bases and J by 0 bases, with 13 bases between the two germline ends. Germline lookup yields CDR1 SGDLS and CDR2 YYNGEE. CDR3 residues: CASSVVISGNSYNEQFF. As DNA, the CDR3 is TGTGCCAGCAGCGTAGTAATTTCAGGAAACTCCTACAATGAGCAGTTCTTC.

The chain has TRBV7-8 and TRBJ2-2; perhaps TRBD1 as D (5 bases). Germline values: CDR1 SGHVS, CDR2 FQNEAQ. The CDR3 length is 14 residues. Trimming cost V 2 bases and J 6 bases, with 10 bases left between them. Here the CDR3 DNA reads TGTGCCAGCAGCTTATTTTCAGGGCCCGGGGAGCTGTTTTTT. This sequence encodes CASSLFSGPGELFF.

The V call is TRBV13, the J call TRBJ2-7; 8 nucleotides agree with TRBD2. The V gene end was trimmed by 1 base and the J gene end by 3 bases; junction bases not matched to a gene: 5. This CDR3 spans 15 amino acids. CDR1 and CDR2 (germline): PRHDT, FYEKMQ (reference sequence). CDR3 DNA sequence: TGTGCCAGCAGCTTAGTAGGACTAGCAGGCTACGAGCAGTACTTC. This codes for CASSLVGLAGYEQYF.

The rearrangement uses TRBV5-5 and TRBJ1-1; 8 bases align to TRBD1. The CDR3 has 14 residues. With 5 bases clipped from V and 4 bases from J, the junction kept 7 bases outside the gene matches. Germline lookup yields CDR1 SGHKS and CDR2 YYEKEE (reference sequence). The CDR3 DNA reads as TGTGCCAGCAGTCAGACAGGGGTGAGCACTGAAGCTTTCTTT. Its protein is CASSQTGVSTEAFF.

The CDR3 reads CASSELPGLGIRADTQYF. The DNA for the CDR3 is TGTGCCAGCAGCGAACTCCCGGGACTAGGAATTCGGGCAGATACGCAGTATTTT. This chain connects TRBV7-9 to TRBJ2-3, with 8 bases lining up with TRBD2. After removal of 5 bases from V and 4 bases from J, the junction contained 17 bases not matched to a gene. Germline-derived CDR1 and CDR2 are SEHNR and FQNEAQ (reference sequence). The CDR3 totals 18 residues.

V usage is TRBV4-1 and J usage is TRBJ2-7, with 10 bases fitting TRBD2. Germline loops: CDR1 MGHRA, CDR2 YSYEKL. The CDR3 has 17 residues. After removal of 1 base from V and 0 bases from J, the junction contained 6 bases not matched to a gene. The CDR3 nucleotides are TGCGCCAGCAGCCAAGTTTTAGCGGGAGGTCCCTCCTACGAGCAGTACTTC. Its protein product is CASSQVLAGGPSYEQYF.

This chain links TRBV14 with TRBJ1-1; D gene unclear. CDR1 and CDR2 from the germline V gene are SGHDN and FVKESK. V was trimmed by 1 base and J by 4 bases, leaving 13 bases between them. The length of the CDR3 is 15 residues. The CDR3 DNA is TGTGCCAGCAGCCAAGTAAGGTATGGCAGCACTGAAGCTTTCTTT. Residues: CASSQVRYGSTEAFF.

The rearrangement links TRBV27 to TRBJ1-5; the D is unclear. The CDR3 extends over 15 amino acids. V was clipped by 0 bases and J by 3 bases, with 9 bases between them. Germline values: CDR1 MNHEY, CDR2 SMNVEV (reference sequence). In DNA, the CDR3 is TGTGCCAGCAGTTTATCTAGTCTAATCAATCAGCCCCAGCATTTT. It codes for CASSLSSLINQPQHF.

The chain carries TRBV27 and TRBJ2-3; 9 positions agree with TRBD1. Germline-derived CDR1 and CDR2 are MNHEY and SMNVEV (reference sequence). This CDR3 has 14 amino acids. Germline trimming cut 7 bases from V and 4 bases from J; bases unmatched to any gene: 6. The CDR3: CASIGQGFSDTQYF. CDR3 DNA: TGTGCCAGCATAGGACAGGGGTTTTCAGATACGCAGTATTTT.

The rearrangement uses TRBV11-2 and TRBJ2-5; the D is unclear. CDR3 length: 12 amino acids. CDR1 is SGHAT, CDR2 FQNNGV, per germline. With 0 bases removed from V and 5 bases from J, the gap between germline ends came to 4 bases. The CDR3, as DNA: TGTGCCAGCAGCTTAGATCTGGAGACCCAGTACTTC. It specifies CASSLDLETQYF.

This rearrangement joins TRBV27 to TRBJ1-5; D is unresolved. The CDR3 covers 12 residues. The germline CDR1 and CDR2 sequences are MNHEY and SMNVEV (reference sequence). Trimming stripped 2 bases from V and 8 bases from J, with 7 bases between. The CDR3 reads CASSLPGKPQHF. DNA for the CDR3: TGTGCCAGCAGTTTACCCGGCAAGCCCCAGCATTTT.